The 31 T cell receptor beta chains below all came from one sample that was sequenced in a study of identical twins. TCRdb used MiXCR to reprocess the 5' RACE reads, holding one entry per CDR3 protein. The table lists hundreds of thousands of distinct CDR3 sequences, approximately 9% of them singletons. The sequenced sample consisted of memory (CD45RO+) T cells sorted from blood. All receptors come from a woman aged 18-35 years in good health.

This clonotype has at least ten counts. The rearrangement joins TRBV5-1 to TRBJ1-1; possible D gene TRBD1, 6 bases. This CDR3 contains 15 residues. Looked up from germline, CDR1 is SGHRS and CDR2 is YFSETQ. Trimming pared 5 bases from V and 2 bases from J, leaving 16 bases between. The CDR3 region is CASRRQGGGNTEAFF. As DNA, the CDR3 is TGCGCCAGCAGGAGGCAGGGAGGGGGTAACACTGAAGCTTTCTTT.

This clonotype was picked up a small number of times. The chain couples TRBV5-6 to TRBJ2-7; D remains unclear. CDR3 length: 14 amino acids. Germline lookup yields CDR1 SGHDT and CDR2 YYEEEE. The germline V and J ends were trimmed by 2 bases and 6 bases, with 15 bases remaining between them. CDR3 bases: TGTGCCAGCAGCTTCGCAGGCCTACCCGCCGAGCAGTACTTC. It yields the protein CASSFAGLPAEQYF.

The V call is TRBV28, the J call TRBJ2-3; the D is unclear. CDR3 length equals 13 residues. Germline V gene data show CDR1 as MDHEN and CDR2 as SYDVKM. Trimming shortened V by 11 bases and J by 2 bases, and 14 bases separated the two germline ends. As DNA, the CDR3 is TGTGCCTCCGGAACGGCTCCCACAGATACGCAGTATTTT. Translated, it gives CASGTAPTDTQYF.

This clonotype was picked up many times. The CDR3 DNA follows: TGCAGTGCTACCCTTTGGACGGGCCTTGAGCAGTACTTC. Amino acids: CSATLWTGLEQYF. The chain couples TRBV20-1 to TRBJ2-7; no clear D. This CDR3 spans 13 amino acids. The V gene's germline CDR1 is DFQATT and CDR2 SNEGSKA (reference sequence). Trimming removed 4 bases at V and 7 bases at J, with 17 bases between.

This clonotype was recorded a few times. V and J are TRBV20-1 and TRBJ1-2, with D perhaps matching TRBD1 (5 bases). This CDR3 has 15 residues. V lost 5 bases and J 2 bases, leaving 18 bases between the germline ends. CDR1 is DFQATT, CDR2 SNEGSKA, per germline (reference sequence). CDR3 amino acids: CSASRGGTANYGYTF. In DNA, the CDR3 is TGCAGTGCTTCACGTGGCGGGACTGCCAACTATGGCTACACCTTC.

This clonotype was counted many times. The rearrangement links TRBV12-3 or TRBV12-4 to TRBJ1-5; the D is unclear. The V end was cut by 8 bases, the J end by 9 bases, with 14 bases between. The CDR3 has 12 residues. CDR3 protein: CASSSPPGPQHF. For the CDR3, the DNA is TGTGCCAGCTCTAGTCCCCCGGGGCCCCAGCATTTT.

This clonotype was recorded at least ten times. The DNA of the CDR3 is TGCGCCAGCAGCCCAGGGACTAGCGGGAACTACGAGCAGTACTTC. Residues: CASSPGTSGNYEQYF. The chain employs TRBV5-1 and TRBJ2-7, with 13 positions matching TRBD2. The germline CDR1 and CDR2 sequences are SGHRS and YFSETQ. CDR3 size: 15 residues. V lost 4 bases and J lost 3; bases outside the gene matches: 4. Drawing the rest from reference TRBV5-1 and TRBJ2-7, the complete variable domain is KAGVTQTPRYLIKTRGQQVTLSCSPISGHRSVSWYQQTPGQGLQFLFEYFSETQRNKGNFPGRFSGRQFSNSRSEMNVSTLELGDSALYLCASSPGTSGNYEQYFGPGTRLTVT.

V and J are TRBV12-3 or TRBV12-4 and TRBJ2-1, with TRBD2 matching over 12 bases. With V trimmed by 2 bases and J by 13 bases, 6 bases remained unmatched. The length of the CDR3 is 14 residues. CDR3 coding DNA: TGTGCCAGCAGTTTACCGGCTAGCGGGGGGGGACAGTTCTTC. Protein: CASSLPASGGGQFF.

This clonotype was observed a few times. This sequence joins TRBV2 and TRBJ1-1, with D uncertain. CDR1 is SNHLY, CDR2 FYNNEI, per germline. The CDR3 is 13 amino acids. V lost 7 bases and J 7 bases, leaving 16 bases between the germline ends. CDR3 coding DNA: TGTGCCAGCATGACTCGGGAGGAGGGTGAAGCTTTCTTT. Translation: CASMTREEGEAFF.

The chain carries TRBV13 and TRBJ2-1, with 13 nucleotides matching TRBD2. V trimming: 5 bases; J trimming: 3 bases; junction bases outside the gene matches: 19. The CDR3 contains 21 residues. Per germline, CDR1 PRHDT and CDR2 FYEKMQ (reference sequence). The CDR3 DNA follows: TGTGCCAGCAGCCGAGAAGAACATAGGACTAGCGGGAGTAGGGTCTACAATGAGCAGTTCTTC. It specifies CASSREEHRTSGSRVYNEQFF.

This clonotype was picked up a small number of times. Here the CDR3 reads CASSSSGGAITGELFF. The CDR3 region has the DNA TGTGCCAGCAGCTCTAGCGGGGGGGCGATCACCGGGGAGCTGTTTTTT. This chain connects TRBV7-6 to TRBJ2-2, with 12 bases fitting TRBD2. This CDR3 has 16 residues. Per germline, CDR1 SGHVS and CDR2 FNYEAQ. The V segment lost 4 bases and the J segment 4 bases; nucleotides outside the gene matches: 4.

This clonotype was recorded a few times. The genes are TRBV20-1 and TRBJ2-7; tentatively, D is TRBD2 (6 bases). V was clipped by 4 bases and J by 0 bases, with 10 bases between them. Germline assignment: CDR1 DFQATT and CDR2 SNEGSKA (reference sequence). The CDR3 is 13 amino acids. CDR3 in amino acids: CSATGTHSYEQYF. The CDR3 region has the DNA TGCAGTGCTACGGGGACTCACTCCTACGAGCAGTACTTC.

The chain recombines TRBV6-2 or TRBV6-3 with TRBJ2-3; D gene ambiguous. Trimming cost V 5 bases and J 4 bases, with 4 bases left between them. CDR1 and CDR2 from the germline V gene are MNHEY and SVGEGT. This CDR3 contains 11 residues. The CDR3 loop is CASSTADTQYF. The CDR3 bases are TGTGCCAGCAGTACCGCAGATACGCAGTATTTT.

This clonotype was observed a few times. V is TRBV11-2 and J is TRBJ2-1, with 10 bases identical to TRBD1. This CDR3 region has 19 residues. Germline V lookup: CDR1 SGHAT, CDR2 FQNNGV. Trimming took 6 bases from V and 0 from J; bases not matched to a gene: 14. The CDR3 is CASRKPGQGTMSSYNEQFF. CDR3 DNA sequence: TGTGCCAGCAGAAAACCGGGACAGGGGACCATGAGCTCCTACAATGAGCAGTTCTTC.

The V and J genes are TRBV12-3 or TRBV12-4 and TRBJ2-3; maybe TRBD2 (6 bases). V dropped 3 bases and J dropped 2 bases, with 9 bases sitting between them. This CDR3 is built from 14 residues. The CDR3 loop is CASSFRGNTDTQYF. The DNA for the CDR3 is TGTGCCAGCAGTTTCCGGGGGAACACAGATACGCAGTATTTT.

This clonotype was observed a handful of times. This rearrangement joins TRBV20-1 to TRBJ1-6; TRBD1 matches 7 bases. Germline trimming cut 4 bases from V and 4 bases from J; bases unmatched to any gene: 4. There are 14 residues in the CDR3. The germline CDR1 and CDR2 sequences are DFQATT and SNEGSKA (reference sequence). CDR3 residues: CSAIQGPYNSPLHF. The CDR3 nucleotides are TGCAGTGCTATACAGGGGCCTTATAATTCACCCCTCCACTTT.

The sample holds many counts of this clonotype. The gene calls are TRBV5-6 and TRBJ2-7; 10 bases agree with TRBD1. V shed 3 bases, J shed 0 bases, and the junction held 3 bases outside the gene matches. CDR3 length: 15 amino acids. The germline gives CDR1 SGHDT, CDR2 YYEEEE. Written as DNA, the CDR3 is TGTGCCAGCAGCTGGGGACAGGGGAGCTCCTACGAGCAGTACTTC. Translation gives CASSWGQGSSYEQYF.

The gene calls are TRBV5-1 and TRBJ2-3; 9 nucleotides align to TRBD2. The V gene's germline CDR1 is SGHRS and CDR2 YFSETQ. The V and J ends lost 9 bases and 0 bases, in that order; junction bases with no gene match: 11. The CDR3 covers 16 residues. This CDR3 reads CATGAGGTSSTDTQYF. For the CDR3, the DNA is TGCGCCACCGGAGCGGGAGGAACCTCTAGCACAGATACGCAGTATTTT.

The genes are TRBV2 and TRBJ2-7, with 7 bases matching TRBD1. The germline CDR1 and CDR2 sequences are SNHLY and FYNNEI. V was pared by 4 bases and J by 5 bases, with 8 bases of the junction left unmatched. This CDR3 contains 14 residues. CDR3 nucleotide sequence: TGTGCCAGCAGTGTATGGACAGGAGGTGACGAGCAGTACTTC. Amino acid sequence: CASSVWTGGDEQYF.

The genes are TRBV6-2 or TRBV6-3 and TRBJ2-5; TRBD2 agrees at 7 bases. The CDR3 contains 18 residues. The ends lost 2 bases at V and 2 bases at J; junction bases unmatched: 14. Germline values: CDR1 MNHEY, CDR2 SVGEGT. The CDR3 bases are TGTGCCAGCAGTTACGGTTTTGGGGGGGAGGTGAATCAAGAGACCCAGTACTTC. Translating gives CASSYGFGGEVNQETQYF.

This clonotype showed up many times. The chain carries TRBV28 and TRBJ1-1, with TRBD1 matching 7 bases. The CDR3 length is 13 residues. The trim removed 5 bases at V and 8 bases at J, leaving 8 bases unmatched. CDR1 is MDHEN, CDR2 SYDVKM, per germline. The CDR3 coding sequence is TGTGCCAGCAGTGAGGGACAGCGCGCGGAAGCTTTCTTT. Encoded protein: CASSEGQRAEAFF.

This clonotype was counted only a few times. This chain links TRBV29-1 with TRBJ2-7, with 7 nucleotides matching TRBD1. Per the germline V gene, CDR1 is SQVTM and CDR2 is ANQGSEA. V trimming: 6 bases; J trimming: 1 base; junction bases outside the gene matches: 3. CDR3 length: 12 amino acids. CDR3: CSVNRGSYEQYF. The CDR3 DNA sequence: TGCAGCGTAAACAGGGGATCCTACGAGCAGTACTTC.

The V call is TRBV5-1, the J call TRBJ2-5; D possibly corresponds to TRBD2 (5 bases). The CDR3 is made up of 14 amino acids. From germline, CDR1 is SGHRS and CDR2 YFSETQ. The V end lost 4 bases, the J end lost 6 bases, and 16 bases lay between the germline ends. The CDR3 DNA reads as TGCGCCAGCAGCCCCGAGGACTCTTTGAAGACCCAGTACTTC. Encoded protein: CASSPEDSLKTQYF. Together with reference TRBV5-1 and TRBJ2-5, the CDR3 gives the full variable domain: KAGVTQTPRYLIKTRGQQVTLSCSPISGHRSVSWYQQTPGQGLQFLFEYFSETQRNKGNFPGRFSGRQFSNSRSEMNVSTLELGDSALYLCASSPEDSLKTQYFGPGTRLLVL.

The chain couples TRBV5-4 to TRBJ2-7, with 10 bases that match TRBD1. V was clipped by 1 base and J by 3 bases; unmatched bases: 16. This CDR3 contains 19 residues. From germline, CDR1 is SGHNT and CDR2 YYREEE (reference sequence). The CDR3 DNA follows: TGTGCCAGCAGCTTGCCACCGGGACAGGGGAAAGAGGGTCTCTACGAGCAGTACTTC. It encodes CASSLPPGQGKEGLYEQYF. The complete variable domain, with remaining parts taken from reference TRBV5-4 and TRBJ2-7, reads ETGVTQSPTHLIKTRGQQVTLRCSSQSGHNTVSWYQQALGQGPQFIFQYYREEENGRGNFPPRFSGLQFPNYSSELNVNALELDDSALYLCASSLPPGQGKEGLYEQYFGPGTRLTVT.

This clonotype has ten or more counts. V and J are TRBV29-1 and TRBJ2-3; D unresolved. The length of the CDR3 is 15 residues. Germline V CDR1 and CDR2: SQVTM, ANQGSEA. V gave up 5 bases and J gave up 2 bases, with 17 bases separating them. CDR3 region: CSVWDSTRITDTQYF. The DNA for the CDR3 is TGCAGCGTTTGGGATTCCACAAGAATCACAGATACGCAGTATTTT.

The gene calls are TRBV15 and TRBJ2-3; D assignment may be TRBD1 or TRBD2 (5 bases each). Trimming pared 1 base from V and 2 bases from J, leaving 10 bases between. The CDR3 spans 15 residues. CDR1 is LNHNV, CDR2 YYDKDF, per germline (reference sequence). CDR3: CATSRGGGLTDTQYF. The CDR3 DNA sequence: TGTGCCACCAGCAGAGGGGGCGGACTCACAGATACGCAGTATTTT. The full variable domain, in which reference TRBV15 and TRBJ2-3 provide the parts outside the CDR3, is DAMVIQNPRYQVTQFGKPVTLSCSQTLNHNVMYWYQQKSSQAPKLLFHYYDKDFNNEADTPDNFQSRRPNTSFCFLDIRSPGLGDTAMYLCATSRGGGLTDTQYFGPGTRLTVL.

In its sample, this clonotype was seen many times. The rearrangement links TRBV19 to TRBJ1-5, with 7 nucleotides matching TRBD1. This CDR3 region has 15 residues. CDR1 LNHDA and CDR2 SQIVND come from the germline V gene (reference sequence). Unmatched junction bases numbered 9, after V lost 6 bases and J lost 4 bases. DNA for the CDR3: TGTGCCAGTAGCCCTCCTGGACAGGTGAATCAGCCCCAGCATTTT. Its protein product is CASSPPGQVNQPQHF.

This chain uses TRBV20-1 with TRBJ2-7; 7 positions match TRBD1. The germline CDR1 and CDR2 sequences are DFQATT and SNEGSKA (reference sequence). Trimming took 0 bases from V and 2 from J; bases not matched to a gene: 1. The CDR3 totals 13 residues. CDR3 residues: CSARDDRAYEQYF. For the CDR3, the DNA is TGCAGTGCTAGAGACGACAGGGCCTACGAGCAGTACTTC.

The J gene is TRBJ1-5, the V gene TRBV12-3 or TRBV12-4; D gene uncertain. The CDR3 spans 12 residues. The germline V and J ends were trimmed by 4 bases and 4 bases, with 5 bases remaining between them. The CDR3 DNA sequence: TGTGCCAGCAGTTCGACTAATCAGCCCCAGCATTTT. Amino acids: CASSSTNQPQHF.

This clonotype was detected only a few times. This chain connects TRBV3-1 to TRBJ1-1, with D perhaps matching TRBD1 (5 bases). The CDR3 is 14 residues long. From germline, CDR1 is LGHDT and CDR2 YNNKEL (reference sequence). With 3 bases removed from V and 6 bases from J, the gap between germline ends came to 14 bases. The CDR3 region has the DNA TGTGCCAGCAGCCAGATACCCGCGGGGCCTGAAGCTTTCTTT. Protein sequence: CASSQIPAGPEAFF.

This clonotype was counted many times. CDR3 sequence (DNA): TGTGCCAGCAGCAGCGGGATGAACACTGAAGCTTTCTTT. Translated, it gives CASSSGMNTEAFF. The chain combines TRBV11-2 with TRBJ1-1; D gene ambiguous. CDR1 and CDR2 (germline): SGHAT, FQNNGV. V was pared by 5 bases and J by 0 bases, with 7 bases between. There are 13 residues in the CDR3.